This T cell receptor (beta chain) was retrieved from a study of cytomegalovirus exposure and HLA in healthy donors. Study context: HLA-typed donors contributed around 88 million unique TCRs, which were held in an early data release. Study-wide results and limits: Segments of the TCR beta V type were, in most cases, productive about 87% or about 30% of the time in an earlier analysis.

This CDR3 contains 14 residues. Germline loops: CDR1 SGHTA, CDR2 FQGNSA. The V segment lost 5 bases and the J segment 9 bases; nucleotides outside the gene matches: 6. The PCR employed 60 Vbeta primers together with 13 Jbeta primers. Sequenced by immunoSEQ multiplex PCR; TCRdb stores in-frame clones only, minus some. This table holds fewer than 65,000 clones, 73% found once. Worth noting for this clone: Antigen specificity is unknown.

This clonotype originated in a man aged 45-60 years in good health and CMV-seronegative. Source material: PBMCs. J is TRBJ2-2 and V is TRBV7-2; TRBD2 agrees at 10 bases. Written as DNA, the CDR3 is TGTGCCAGCAGCCCCCTTAGCGGGGGGAGGGAGCTGTTTTTT. Translated, it gives CASSPLSGGRELFF.